This T cell receptor beta chain was identified during a study of CD8 T cells in ankylosing spondylitis. Points from the study as a whole: Matched ankylosing spondylitis synovial fluid reportedly showed significant enrichment of disease-linked clones.

There are many counts of this clonotype. Its antigen is undetermined. With molecular barcodes, quantitative 5'-RACE was used to make the TCR beta libraries. MiXCR was run by TCRdb on the 5' RACE reads, yielding one entry per CDR3 protein. The sample includes 200,000 to 300,000 distinct CDR3 sequences, approximately 10% seen only once; the top ten take approximately 2.5%. CDR3 size: 15 residues. With 1 base removed from V and 1 base from J, the gap between germline ends came to 8 bases. Per the germline V gene, CDR1 is LNHNV and CDR2 is YYDKDF (reference sequence). V usage is TRBV15 and J usage is TRBJ1-3; D ambiguous. The receptor was isolated from a male donor with ankylosing spondylitis or in good health (not recorded which). Source material: blood, either unsorted or a sorted T cell fraction (not recorded which). CDR3 bases: TGTGCCACCAGCAGAGGTCAGAGTTCTGGAAACACCATATATTTT. It yields the protein CATSRGQSSGNTIYF.